The clone carrying this T cell receptor beta chain was detected only a few times. A TCRbeta library incorporating unique molecular identifiers was prepared. Via MiXCR, TCRdb re-called the PCR reads, giving one row per CDR3 protein. This sample yields around 600,000 distinct CDR3 sequences, of which under 12% are seen a single time; around 4% belongs to the top ten. This entry belongs to a study of T-cell reconstitution after alpha-beta-depleted transplantation in children. The V gene's germline CDR1 is MDHEN and CDR2 SYDVKM. J was trimmed by 3 bases and V by 2 bases; bases with no gene match: 6. The CDR3 covers 16 residues.

The chain combines TRBV28 with TRBJ2-7, with 11 bases identical to TRBD2. The specimen was PBMCs from the stem cell graft donor, collected from the stem cell graft. This sequence was found in a human donor who donated a stem cell graft to a child with acute myeloid leukemia. CDR3 in amino acids: CASSLILTSGNYEQYF. Here the CDR3 DNA reads TGTGCCAGCAGTTTAATTCTGACTAGCGGGAACTACGAGCAGTACTTC. Filled out from reference TRBV28 and TRBJ2-7, the complete variable domain reads DVKVTQSSRYLVKRTGEKVFLECVQDMDHENMFWYRQDPGLGLRLIYFSYDVKMKEKGDIPEGYSVSREKKERFSLILESASTNQTSMYLCASSLILTSGNYEQYFGPGTRLTVT.